This record looks at one T cell receptor beta chain sequence and its context. What it recognizes is unknown. Sequenced by immunoSEQ multiplex PCR; TCRdb stores in-frame clones only, minus some. The table includes tens of thousands of clones, 85% to 95% detected once. This sample is part of a study of PD-1 blockade in classical Hodgkin lymphoma. Regarding the study as a whole: The study found complete responders had baseline diversity similar to newly diagnosed patients. While CD8+ TCR diversity did not rise significantly by C4D1, CD4+ TCR diversity did. Those patients who began receiving nivolumab less than 1 year after ASCT had lower diversity, and they were excluded.

Every one of the patients relapsed after autologous stem cell transplantation (brentuximab vedotin exposure was variable). The CDR3 contains 18 residues. This specimen consisted of peripheral blood mononuclear cells (PBMCs), obtained at baseline. The rearrangement joins TRBV21-1 to TRBJ1-6. TRBV21-1 is a listed pseudogene. This TCR derives from a human donor with classical Hodgkin lymphoma. CDR3 coding DNA: TGTGCCAGCAGCCTCTCCTCCCGGGAGTGGAGGGATCGTTCACCCCTCCACTTT. Protein sequence: CASSLSSREWRDRSPLHF.